This paragraph reports one TCR beta chain. This CDR3 has 15 amino acids. The germline gives CDR1 SGHDN, CDR2 FVKESK. Trimming took 6 bases from V and 0 from J, leaving 9 bases between them. This entry belongs to a study of blood T cell repertoires in COVID-19. Assay: immunoSEQ multiplex PCR; the TCRdb copy retains only in-frame clones and omits some. The repertoire holds just over 90,000 clones, with 75% to 90% as singletons. Sequencing input: peripheral blood. The J gene is TRBJ1-6, the V gene TRBV14; D gene ambiguous. This clonotype originated in a human donor with active COVID-19. The donor label of this sample is uncertain. CDR3 amino acids: CASRGHSSYNSPLHF. The CDR3 DNA reads as TGTGCCAGCAGGGGCCACAGCTCCTATAATTCACCCCTCCACTTT.